This entry concerns a single TCR beta chain. Its specificity is not known. A read error may be the cause here, since a much bigger clone is one base away. The source of the sample is a study of molecular identifiers for immune sequencing clone quantification. As for the study in general: Four of five splits of RNA from 20,000 or 100,000 naive CD8 cells were sequenced in replicates.

General study results and limits: Effector cells had over 98% of their molecules in clones above 20 RNA copies, while naive cells had under 1%.

TCRdb re-called the PCR reads with MiXCR, one entry per CDR3 protein. The sample lists over 60,000 distinct CDR3 sequences; over 15% were seen once. CDR1 is MNHEY, CDR2 SMNVEV, per germline (reference sequence). CDR3 length equals 16 residues. Libraries of naive CD8 cells were prepared from about 19,000 to 1,100,000 sorted cells using 10%, 30% or 50% RNA. The sample comprised naive CD8+ T cells from blood, with Jurkat cell RNA spiked in. The subset is: FACS-sorted CD8+CD4-CCR7+CD45RA+ naive T cells. The chain links TRBV27 to TRBJ2-5; D possibly uses TRBD1 or TRBD2 (5 bases each). The source is a human donor in good health. Some libraries in this study had Jurkat cell RNA spiked in. CDR3 coding DNA: TGTGCCAGCAGTTTAGTCATAGCGTCAGGGAGAGAGGCCCAGTACTTC. It is translated as CASSLVIASGREAQYF.